This TCR beta chain was identified in a study of shared clonotypes between healthy human individuals. Germline-derived CDR1 and CDR2 are LNHNV and YYDKDF (reference sequence). The CDR3 totals 14 residues. Germline trimming cut 0 bases from V and 10 bases from J; bases unmatched to any gene: 8. Study-level results: Researchers found naive subsets generally carried larger estimated richness than memory subsets. The study sampled only blood, and tissue repertoires likely differ.

Note on this clone: The antigen is undetermined.

Several immunoSEQ plates held equal portions of the genomic DNA taken from each subset. The assay was immunoSEQ multiplex PCR, and TCRdb's table has in-frame clones only and misses some. The profile covers 170,000 or so clones, with 65% to 80% appearing a single time and roughly a tenth taken by the ten largest. Splitting of CD4+ cells produced CD45RA+ naive and CD45RA-negative memory subsets. This receptor was obtained from a man aged 25 to 40 in good health. V and J are TRBV15 and TRBJ1-1, with 7 bases fitting TRBD1. Input material: memory CD4+ T cells sorted from blood. Subset noted: CD45RA-negative fraction. This chain's CDR3 is CATSRDGRTGGAFF. The CDR3, as DNA: TGTGCCACCAGCAGAGATGGGCGGACAGGAGGAGCTTTCTTT.